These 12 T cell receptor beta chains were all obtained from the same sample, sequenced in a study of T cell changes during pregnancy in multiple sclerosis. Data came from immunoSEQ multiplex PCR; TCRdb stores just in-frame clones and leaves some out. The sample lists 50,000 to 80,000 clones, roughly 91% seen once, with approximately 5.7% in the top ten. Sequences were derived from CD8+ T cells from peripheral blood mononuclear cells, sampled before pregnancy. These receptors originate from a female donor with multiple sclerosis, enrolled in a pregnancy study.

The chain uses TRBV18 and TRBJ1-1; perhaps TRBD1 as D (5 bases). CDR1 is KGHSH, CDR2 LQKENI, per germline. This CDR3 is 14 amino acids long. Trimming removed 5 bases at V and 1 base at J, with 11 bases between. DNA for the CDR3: TGTGCCAGCTCAAAGAAGACAGCGAACACTGAAGCTTTCTTT. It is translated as CASSKKTANTEAFF.

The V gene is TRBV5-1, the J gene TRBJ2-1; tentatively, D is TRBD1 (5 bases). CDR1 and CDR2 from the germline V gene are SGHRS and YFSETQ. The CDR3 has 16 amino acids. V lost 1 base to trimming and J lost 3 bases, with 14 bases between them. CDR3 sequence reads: CASSLTPGLFYNEQFF. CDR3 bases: TGCGCCAGCAGCTTGACCCCAGGGTTATTCTACAATGAGCAGTTCTTC.

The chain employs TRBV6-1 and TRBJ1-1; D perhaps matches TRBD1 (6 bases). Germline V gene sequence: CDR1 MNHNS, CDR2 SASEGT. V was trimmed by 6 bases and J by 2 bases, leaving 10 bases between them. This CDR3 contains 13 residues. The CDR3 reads CASSTGINTEAFF. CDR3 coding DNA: TGTGCCAGCAGCACAGGGATAAACACTGAAGCTTTCTTT.

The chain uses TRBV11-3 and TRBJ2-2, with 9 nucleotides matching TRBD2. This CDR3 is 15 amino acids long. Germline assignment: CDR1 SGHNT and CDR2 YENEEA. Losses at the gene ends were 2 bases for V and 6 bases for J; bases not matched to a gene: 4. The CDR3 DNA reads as TGTGCCAGCAGCTTACAGGAGCGGGGGGCCGGGGAGCTGTTTTTT. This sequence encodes CASSLQERGAGELFF.

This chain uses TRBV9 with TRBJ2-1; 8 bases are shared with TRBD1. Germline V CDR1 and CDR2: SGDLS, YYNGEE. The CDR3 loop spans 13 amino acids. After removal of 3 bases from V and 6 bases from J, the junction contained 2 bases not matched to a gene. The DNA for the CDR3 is TGTGCCAGCAGCGAAGGACAGGGCAATGAGCAGTTCTTC. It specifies CASSEGQGNEQFF.

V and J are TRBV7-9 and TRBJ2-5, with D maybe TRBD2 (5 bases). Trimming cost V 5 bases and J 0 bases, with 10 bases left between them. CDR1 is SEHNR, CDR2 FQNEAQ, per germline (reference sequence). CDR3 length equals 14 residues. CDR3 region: CASSPLDYQETQYF. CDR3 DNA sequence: TGTGCCAGCAGCCCTTTGGACTACCAAGAGACCCAGTACTTC. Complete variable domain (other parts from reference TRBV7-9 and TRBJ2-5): DTGVSQNPRHKITKRGQNVTFRCDPISEHNRLYWYRQTLGQGPEFLTYFQNEAQLEKSRLLSDRFSAERPKGSFSTLEIQRTEQGDSAMYLCASSPLDYQETQYFGPGTRLLVL.

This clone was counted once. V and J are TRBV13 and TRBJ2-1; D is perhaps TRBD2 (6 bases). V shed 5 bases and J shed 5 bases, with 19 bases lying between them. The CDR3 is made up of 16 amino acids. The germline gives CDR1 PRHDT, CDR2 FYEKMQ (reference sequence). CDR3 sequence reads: CASSPLRLAENNEQFF. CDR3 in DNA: TGTGCCAGCAGCCCCCTACGATTAGCGGAGAACAATGAGCAGTTCTTC. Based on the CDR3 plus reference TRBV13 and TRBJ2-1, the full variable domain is AAGVIQSPRHLIKEKRETATLKCYPIPRHDTVYWYQQGPGQDPQFLISFYEKMQSDKGSIPDRFSAQQFSDYHSELNMSSLELGDSALYFCASSPLRLAENNEQFFGPGTRLTVL.

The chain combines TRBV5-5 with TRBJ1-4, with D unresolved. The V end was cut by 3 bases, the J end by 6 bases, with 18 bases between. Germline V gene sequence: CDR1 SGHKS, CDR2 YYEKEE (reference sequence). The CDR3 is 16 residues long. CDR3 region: CASSWLGRGVDEKLFF. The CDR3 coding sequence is TGTGCCAGCAGCTGGCTTGGGCGGGGAGTCGATGAAAAACTGTTTTTT.

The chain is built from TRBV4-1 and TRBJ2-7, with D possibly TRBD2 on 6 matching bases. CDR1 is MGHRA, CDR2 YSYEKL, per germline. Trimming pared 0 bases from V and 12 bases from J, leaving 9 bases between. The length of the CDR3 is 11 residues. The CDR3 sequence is CASSQEGGLYF. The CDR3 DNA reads TGCGCCAGCAGCCAAGAGGGGGGACTGTACTTC.

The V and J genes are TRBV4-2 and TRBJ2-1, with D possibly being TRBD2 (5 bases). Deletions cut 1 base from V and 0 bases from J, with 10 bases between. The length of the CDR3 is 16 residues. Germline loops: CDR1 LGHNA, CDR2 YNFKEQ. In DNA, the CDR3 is TGTGCCAGCAGCCAAGGAATAGCGAGCTCCTACAATGAGCAGTTCTTC. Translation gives CASSQGIASSYNEQFF.

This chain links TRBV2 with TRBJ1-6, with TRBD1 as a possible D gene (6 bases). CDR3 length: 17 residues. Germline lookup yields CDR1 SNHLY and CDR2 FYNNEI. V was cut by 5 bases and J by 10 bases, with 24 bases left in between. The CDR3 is CASSLVPNREIGSPLHF. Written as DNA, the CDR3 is TGTGCCAGCAGTCTGGTTCCAAACAGGGAAATTGGATCACCCCTCCACTTT.

The CDR3 coding sequence is TGCGCCGTAAGGGTATGGGACACCTCTGAGGAGCAGTACTTC. Its protein is CAVRVWDTSEEQYF. V usage is TRBV10-2 and J usage is TRBJ2-7; weak D call: TRBD1 (6 bases). Between the trimmed V and J ends, which lost 11 bases and 7 bases, there was a span of 24 bases. The CDR3 has 14 amino acids. Germline CDR1 is WSHSY and CDR2 is SAAADI.